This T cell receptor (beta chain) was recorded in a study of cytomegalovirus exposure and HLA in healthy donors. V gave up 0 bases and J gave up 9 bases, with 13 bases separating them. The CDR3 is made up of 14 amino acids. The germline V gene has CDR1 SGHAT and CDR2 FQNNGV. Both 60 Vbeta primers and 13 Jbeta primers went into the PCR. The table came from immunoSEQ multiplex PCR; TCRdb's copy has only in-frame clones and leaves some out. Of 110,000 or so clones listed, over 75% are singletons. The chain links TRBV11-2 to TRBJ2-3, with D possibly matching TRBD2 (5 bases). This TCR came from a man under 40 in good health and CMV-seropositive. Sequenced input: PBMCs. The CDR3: CASSLDHQRRTQYF. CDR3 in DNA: TGTGCCAGCAGCTTAGATCATCAGCGGAGGACGCAGTATTTT.